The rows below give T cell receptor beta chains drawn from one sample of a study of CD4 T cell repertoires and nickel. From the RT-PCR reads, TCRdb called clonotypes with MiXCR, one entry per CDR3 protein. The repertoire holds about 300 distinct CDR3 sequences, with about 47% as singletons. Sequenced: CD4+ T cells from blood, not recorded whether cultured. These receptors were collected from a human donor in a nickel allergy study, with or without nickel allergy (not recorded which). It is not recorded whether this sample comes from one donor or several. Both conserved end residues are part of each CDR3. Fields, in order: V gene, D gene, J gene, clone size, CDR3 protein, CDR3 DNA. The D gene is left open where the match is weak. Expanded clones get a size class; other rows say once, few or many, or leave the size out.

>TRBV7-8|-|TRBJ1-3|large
CASSPRVETGNTIYF
TGTGCCAGCAGCCCCCGGGTAGAGACTGGAAACACCATATATTTT
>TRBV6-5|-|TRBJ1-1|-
CASKWTENTEAFF
TGTGCCAGCAAATGGACAGAGAACACTGAAGCTTTCTTT
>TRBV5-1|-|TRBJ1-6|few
CASSLEGSGSPLHF
TGCGCCAGCAGCTTGGAGGGATCAGGGTCACCCCTCCACTTT
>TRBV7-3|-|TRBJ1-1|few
CASSLNVGTEAFF
TGTGCCAGCAGCTTAAACGTAGGCACTGAAGCTTTCTTT
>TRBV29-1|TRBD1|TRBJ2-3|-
CSVPGQGTDTQYF
TGCAGCGTTCCGGGACAGGGCACAGATACGCAGTATTTT
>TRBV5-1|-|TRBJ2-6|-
CASSSSGDSGANVLTF
TGCGCCAGCAGCTCCTCGGGAGACTCTGGGGCCAACGTCCTGACTTTC
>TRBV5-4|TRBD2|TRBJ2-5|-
CASSLRWGGGSQETQYF
TGTGCCAGCAGCTTGCGTTGGGGGGGGGGTTCCCAAGAGACCCAGTACTTC
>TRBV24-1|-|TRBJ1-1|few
CATSASGAPNTEAFF
TGTGCCACCAGTGCCTCAGGGGCACCCAACACTGAAGCTTTCTTT
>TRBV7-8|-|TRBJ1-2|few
CASSFPPPSYGYTF
TGTGCCAGCAGCTTTCCACCTCCGAGCTATGGCTACACCTTC
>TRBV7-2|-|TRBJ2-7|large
CASSLEAEYEQYF
TGTGCCAGCAGCTTAGAGGCGGAATACGAGCAGTACTTC
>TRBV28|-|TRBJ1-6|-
CASSLQVLYNSPLHF
TGTGCCAGCAGTCTACAAGTCCTCTATAATTCACCCCTCCACTTT